This TCR beta chain was recorded in a study of cytomegalovirus exposure and HLA in healthy donors. Primers: 60 Vbeta forward and 13 Jbeta reverse. Sequenced by immunoSEQ multiplex PCR; TCRdb stores in-frame clones only, minus some. Here the sample spans around 61,000 clones, almost 70% being singletons. The germline CDR1 and CDR2 sequences are LNHDA and SQIVND (reference sequence). This CDR3 is 15 amino acids long. Trimming cost V 5 bases and J 5 bases; bases outside gene matches: 8. As to this clone: Antigen specificity is unknown.

Study results and limitations: Later, an analysis found that common viral pathogens appeared to be linked with several of the most significant clusters.

Sequencing was performed on PBMCs. This TCR was sampled from a man between 35 and 55 years old in good health and CMV-seropositive. The gene calls are TRBV19 and TRBJ2-7; 11 bases line up with TRBD2. In DNA form, the CDR3 reads TGTGCCAGTAGTTCGCGACTAGCGGGGATCGACGAGCAGTACTTC. It translates to CASSSRLAGIDEQYF. The entire variable domain, with the rest obtained from reference TRBV19 and TRBJ2-7, is as follows: DGGITQSPKYLFRKEGQNVTLSCEQNLNHDAMYWYRQDPGQGLRLIYYSQIVNDFQKGDIAEGYSVSREKKESFPLTVTSAQKNPTAFYLCASSSRLAGIDEQYFGPGTRLTVT.